This is a list of T cell receptor beta chains from one sample in a study of cytomegalovirus exposure and HLA in healthy donors. This table comes from immunoSEQ multiplex PCR, and its TCRdb copy is limited to in-frame clones, with some not included. The sample has around 130,000 clones, 70% to 80% seen once. The sample comprised PBMCs. Source of these receptors: a man between 50 and 59 years old in good health and CMV-seronegative. Each CDR3 is given with its conserved first and last residue. The D gene is left open where the match is weak. Some rows have no size entry. The others give once, few or many, or a class for an expanded clone.

v_call,d_call,clone_size,j_call,cdr3_nt,cdr3_aa
TRBV9,-,-,TRBJ2-1,TGTGCCAGCAGCGTAGGTCGGGACAATGAGCAGTTCTTC,CASSVGRDNEQFF
TRBV9,-,-,TRBJ2-3,TGTGCCAGCGGAGAAAGATGGAGCACAGATACGCAGTATTTT,CASGERWSTDTQYF
TRBV27,TRBD2,once,TRBJ2-7,TGTGCCAGCAGTCCCTGGGGGGAGGGGAACTACGAGCAGTACTTC,CASSPWGEGNYEQYF
TRBV5-1,-,-,TRBJ2-3,TGCGCCAGCAGCTTGTATGGGGAGTATCCAGATACGCAGTATTTT,CASSLYGEYPDTQYF
TRBV9,-,once,TRBJ2-7,TGTGCCAGCAGCGTAGCTCCGTTTTACGAGCAGTACTTC,CASSVAPFYEQYF
TRBV6-5,-,-,TRBJ1-4,TGTGCCAGCAGCTCTCGACAGGCCTCTAATGAAAAACTGTTTTTT,CASSSRQASNEKLFF
TRBV2,TRBD2,few,TRBJ2-1,TGTGCCAGCAGTGGGACTAGCGGGATTGACAATGAGCAGTTCTTC,CASSGTSGIDNEQFF
TRBV13,-,few,TRBJ2-5,TGTGCCAGCAGCCCACGCGGGCAGGGGCAAGAGACCCAGTACTTC,CASSPRGQGQETQYF
TRBV19,-,-,TRBJ1-1,TGTGCCAGTAGTAGACAGGTGGACACTGAAGCTTTCTTT,CASSRQVDTEAFF
TRBV27,TRBD2,-,TRBJ2-3,TGTGCCAGCAGTCCTAGCGGGAGGGGAGATACGCAGTATTTT,CASSPSGRGDTQYF
TRBV10-1,TRBD2,-,TRBJ2-1,TGCGCCAGCAGTGAGTCGCTAGCGGGAGTAAGAGAGCAGTTCTTC,CASSESLAGVREQFF
TRBV18,TRBD1,-,TRBJ1-2,TGTGCCAGCTCACGAGGGACAGCTTGGAAGGACTATGGCTACACCTTC,CASSRGTAWKDYGYTF
TRBV5-6,-,few,TRBJ2-7,TGTGCCAGCAGCTTGCTACTCCGATCCTACGAGCAGTACTTC,CASSLLLRSYEQYF
TRBV7-9,-,-,TRBJ1-4,TGTGCACTTCGGCAGGGCAATAATGAAAAACTGTTTTTT,CALRQGNNEKLFF
TRBV2,TRBD1,few,TRBJ2-5,TGTGCCAGCTCTGTGGACAGGGGGATTGGAGAGACCCAGTACTTC,CASSVDRGIGETQYF
TRBV29-1,-,few,TRBJ1-1,TGCAGCTTAGCTATCTTGAACCCTTTGAACACTGAAGCTTTCTTT,CSLAILNPLNTEAFF
TRBV18,-,-,TRBJ2-1,TGTGCCAGCTCACCGCCCAGCGCAGGGTCCTACAATGAGCAGTTCTTC,CASSPPSAGSYNEQFF
TRBV6-4,TRBD1,-,TRBJ1-2,TGTGCCAGCAGTGGAGGTTCAGGGGGTCTTTCTGGCTACACCTTC,CASSGGSGGLSGYTF